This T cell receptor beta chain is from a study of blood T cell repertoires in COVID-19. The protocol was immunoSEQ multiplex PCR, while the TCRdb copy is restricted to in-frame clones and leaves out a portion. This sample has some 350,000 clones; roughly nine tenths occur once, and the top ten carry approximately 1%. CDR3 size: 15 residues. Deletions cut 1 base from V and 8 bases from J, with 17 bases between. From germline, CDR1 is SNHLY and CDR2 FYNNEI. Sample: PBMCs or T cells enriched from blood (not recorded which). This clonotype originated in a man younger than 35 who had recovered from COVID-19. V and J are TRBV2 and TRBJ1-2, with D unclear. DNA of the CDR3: TGTGCCAGCAGTGAAGACTGGCCTGGAGGAGGGGGCTACACCTTC. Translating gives CASSEDWPGGGGYTF.